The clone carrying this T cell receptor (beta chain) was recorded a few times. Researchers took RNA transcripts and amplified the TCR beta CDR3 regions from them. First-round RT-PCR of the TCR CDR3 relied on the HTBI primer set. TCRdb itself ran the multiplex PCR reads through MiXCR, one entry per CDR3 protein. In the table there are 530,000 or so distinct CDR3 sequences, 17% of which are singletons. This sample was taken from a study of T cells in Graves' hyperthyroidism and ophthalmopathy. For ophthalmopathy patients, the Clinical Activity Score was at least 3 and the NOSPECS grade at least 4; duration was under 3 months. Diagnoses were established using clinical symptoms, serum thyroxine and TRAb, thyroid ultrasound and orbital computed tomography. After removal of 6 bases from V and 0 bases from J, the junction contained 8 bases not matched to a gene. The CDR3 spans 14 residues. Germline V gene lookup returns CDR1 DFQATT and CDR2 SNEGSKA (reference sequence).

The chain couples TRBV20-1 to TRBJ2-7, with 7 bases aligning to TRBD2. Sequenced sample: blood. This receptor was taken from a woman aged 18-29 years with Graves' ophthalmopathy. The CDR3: CSAKTSFSSYEQYF. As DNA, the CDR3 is TGCAGTGCCAAGACTAGCTTTAGCTCCTACGAGCAGTACTTC.